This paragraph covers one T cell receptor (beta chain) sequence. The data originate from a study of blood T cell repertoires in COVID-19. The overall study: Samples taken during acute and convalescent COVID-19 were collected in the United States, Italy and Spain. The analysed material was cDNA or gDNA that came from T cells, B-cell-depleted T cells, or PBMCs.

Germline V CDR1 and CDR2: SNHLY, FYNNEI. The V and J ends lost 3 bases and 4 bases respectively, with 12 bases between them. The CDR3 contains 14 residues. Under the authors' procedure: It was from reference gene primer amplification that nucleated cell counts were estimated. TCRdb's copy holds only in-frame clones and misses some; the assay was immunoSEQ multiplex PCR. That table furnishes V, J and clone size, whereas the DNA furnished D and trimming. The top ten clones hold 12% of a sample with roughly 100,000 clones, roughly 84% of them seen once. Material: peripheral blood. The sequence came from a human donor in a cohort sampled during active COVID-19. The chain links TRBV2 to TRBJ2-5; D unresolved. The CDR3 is CASSEGPHPETQYF. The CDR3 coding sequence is TGTGCCAGCAGTGAGGGCCCCCACCCAGAGACCCAGTACTTC.